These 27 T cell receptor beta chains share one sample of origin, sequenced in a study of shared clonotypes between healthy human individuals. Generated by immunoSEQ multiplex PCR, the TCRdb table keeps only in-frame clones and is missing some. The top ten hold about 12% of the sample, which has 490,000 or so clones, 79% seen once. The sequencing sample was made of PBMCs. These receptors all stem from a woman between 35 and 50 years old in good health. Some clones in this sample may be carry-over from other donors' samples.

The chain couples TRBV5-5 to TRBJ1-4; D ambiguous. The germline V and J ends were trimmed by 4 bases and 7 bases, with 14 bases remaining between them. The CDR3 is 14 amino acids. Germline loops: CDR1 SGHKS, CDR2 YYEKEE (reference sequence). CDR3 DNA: TGTGCCAGCAGCCCTGGAGGAGATGGTGAAAAACTGTTTTTT. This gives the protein CASSPGGDGEKLFF.

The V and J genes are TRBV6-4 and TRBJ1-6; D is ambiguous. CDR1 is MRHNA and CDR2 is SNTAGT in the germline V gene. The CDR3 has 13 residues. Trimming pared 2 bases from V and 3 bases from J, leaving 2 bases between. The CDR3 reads CASSDSYNSPLHF. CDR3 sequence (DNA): TGTGCCAGCAGTGACAGCTATAATTCACCCCTCCACTTT.

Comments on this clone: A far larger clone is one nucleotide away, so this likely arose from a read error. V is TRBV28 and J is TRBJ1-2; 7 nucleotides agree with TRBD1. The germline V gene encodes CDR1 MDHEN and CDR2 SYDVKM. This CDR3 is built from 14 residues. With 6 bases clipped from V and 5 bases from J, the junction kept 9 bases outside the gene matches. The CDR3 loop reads CASRTTGARYGYTF. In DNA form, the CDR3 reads TGTGCCAGCAGAACTACAGGGGCCCGGTATGGCTACACCTTC.

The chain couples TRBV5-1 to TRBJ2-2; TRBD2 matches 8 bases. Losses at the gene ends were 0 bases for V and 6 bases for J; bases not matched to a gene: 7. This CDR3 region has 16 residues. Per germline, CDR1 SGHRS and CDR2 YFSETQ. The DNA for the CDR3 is TGCGCCAGCAGCTTGGGGATAGCGGGATTTTCCGGGGAGCTGTTTTTT. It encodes CASSLGIAGFSGELFF.

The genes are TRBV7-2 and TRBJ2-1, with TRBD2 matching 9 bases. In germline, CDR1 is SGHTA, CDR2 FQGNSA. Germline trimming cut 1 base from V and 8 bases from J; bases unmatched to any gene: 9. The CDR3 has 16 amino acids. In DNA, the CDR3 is TGTGCCAGCAGCTTAGTAGGCGGGAGGGCCGTATATGAGCAGTTCTTC. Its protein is CASSLVGGRAVYEQFF.

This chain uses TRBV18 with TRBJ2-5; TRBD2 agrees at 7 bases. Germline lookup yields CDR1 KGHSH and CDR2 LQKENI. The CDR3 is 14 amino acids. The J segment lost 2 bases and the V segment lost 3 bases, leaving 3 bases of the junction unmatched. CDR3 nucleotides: TGTGCCAGCTCACCGTGGGGGGGGCAAGAGACCCAGTACTTC. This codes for CASSPWGGQETQYF.

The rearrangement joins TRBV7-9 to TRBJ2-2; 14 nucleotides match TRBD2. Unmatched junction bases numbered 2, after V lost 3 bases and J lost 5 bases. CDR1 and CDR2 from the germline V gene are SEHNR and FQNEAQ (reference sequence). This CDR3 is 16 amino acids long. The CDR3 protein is CASSFGTSGSTGELFF. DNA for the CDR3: TGTGCCAGCAGCTTCGGGACTAGCGGGAGTACCGGGGAGCTGTTTTTT. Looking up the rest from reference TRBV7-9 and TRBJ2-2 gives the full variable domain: DTGVSQNPRHKITKRGQNVTFRCDPISEHNRLYWYRQTLGQGPEFLTYFQNEAQLEKSRLLSDRFSAERPKGSFSTLEIQRTEQGDSAMYLCASSFGTSGSTGELFFGEGSRLTVL.

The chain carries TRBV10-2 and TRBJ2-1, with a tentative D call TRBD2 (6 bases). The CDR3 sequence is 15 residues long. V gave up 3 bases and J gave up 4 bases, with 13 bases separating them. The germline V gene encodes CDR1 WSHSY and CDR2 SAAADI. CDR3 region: CASSEKRASYNEQFF. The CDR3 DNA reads TGCGCCAGCAGTGAAAAGCGGGCTTCATACAATGAGCAGTTCTTC.

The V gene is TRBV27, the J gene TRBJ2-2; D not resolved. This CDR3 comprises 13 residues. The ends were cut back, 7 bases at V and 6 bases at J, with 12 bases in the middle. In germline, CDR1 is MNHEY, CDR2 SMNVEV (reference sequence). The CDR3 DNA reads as TGTGCCAGCATGCAGAGGTCGCCCGGGGAGCTGTTTTTT. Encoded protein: CASMQRSPGELFF.

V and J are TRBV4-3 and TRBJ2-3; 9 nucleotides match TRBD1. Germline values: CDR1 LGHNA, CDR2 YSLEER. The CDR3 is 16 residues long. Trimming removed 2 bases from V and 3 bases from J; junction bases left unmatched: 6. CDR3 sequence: CASSQSHRGRTDTQYF. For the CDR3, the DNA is TGCGCCAGCAGCCAATCGCACAGGGGGCGAACAGATACGCAGTATTTT.

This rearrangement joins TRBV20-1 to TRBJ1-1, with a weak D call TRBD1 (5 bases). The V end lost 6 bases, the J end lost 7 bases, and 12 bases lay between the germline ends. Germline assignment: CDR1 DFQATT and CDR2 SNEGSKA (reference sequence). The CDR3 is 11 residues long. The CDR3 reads CSALLQVEAFF. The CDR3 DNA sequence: TGCAGTGCCCTTTTACAGGTTGAAGCTTTCTTT.

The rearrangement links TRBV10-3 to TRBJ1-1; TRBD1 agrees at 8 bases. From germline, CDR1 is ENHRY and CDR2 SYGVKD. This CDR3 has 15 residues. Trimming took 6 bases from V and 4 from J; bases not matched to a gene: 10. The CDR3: CAIRAGTGLTTEAFF. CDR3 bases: TGTGCCATCAGGGCCGGGACAGGCCTCACCACTGAAGCTTTCTTT.

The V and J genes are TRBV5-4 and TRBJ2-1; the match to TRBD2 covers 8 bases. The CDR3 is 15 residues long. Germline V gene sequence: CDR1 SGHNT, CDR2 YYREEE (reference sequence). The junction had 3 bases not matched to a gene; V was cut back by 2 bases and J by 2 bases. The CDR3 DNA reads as TGTGCCAGCAGCTTATCGGGACTAGCCTACAATGAGCAGTTCTTC. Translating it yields CASSLSGLAYNEQFF.

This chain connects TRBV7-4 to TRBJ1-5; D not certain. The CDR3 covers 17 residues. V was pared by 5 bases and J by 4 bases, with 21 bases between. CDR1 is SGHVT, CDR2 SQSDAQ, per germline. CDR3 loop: CASSITPARLPNQPQHF. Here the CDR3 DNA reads TGTGCCAGCAGCATCACGCCGGCCCGCCTTCCTAATCAGCCCCAGCATTTT.

The CDR3 sequence is CASRGNEQFF. CDR3 in DNA: TGTGCCAGTAGAGGGAATGAGCAGTTCTTC. The chain carries TRBV6-6 and TRBJ2-1; a weak D match, TRBD2 (5 bases). The length of the CDR3 is 10 residues. Germline values: CDR1 MNHNY, CDR2 SVGAGI (reference sequence). Deletions cut 9 bases from V and 7 bases from J, with 7 bases between.

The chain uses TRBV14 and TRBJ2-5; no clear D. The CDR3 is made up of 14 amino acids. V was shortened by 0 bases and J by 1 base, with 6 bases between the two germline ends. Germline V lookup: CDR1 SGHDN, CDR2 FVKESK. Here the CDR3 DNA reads TGTGCCAGCAGCCAAGAACAGTTCCAAGAGACCCAGTACTTC. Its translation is CASSQEQFQETQYF.

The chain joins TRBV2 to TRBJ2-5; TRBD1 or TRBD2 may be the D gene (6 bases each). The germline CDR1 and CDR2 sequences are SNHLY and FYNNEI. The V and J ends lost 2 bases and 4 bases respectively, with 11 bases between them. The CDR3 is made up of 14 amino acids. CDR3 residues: CASSEFRGGETQYF. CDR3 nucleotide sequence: TGTGCCAGCAGTGAATTCAGGGGAGGAGAGACCCAGTACTTC.

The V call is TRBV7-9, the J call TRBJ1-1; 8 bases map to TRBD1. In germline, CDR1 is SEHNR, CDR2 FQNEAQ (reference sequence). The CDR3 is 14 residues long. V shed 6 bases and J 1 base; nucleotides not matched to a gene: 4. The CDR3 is CASSKGQANTEAFF. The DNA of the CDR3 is TGTGCCAGCAGTAAGGGACAGGCGAACACTGAAGCTTTCTTT.

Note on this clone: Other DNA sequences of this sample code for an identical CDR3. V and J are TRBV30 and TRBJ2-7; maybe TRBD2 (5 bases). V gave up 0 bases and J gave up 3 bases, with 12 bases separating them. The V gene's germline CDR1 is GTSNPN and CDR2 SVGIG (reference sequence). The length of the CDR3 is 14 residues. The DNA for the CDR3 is TGTGCCTGGAGTGTACTGGCCGGAGGCTACGAGCAGTACTTC. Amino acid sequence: CAWSVLAGGYEQYF.

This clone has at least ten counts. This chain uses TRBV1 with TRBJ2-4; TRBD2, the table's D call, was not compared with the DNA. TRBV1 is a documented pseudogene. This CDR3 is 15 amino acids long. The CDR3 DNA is TGCACCAGCAGCCAAGACGAGTTTTTGTGGAACATTCAGTACTTC. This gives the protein CTSSQDEFLWNIQYF.

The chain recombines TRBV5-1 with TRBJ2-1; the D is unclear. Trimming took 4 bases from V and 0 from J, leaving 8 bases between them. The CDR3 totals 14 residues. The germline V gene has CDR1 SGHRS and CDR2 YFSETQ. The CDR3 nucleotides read TGCGCCAGCAGCGCAAGTGGCTCCTACAATGAGCAGTTCTTC. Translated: CASSASGSYNEQFF.

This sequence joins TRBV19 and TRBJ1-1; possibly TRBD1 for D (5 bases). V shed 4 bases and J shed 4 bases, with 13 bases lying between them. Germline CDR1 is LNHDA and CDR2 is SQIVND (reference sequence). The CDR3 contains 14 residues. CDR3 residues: CASSNGRGPTEAFF. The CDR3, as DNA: TGTGCCAGTAGTAATGGGAGGGGTCCCACTGAAGCTTTCTTT.

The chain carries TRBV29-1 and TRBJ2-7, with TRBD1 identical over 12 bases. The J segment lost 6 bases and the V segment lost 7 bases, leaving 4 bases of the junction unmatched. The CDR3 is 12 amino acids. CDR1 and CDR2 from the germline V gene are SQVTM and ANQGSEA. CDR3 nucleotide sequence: TGCAGCGGGGGACAGGGGGCTTTCGAGCAGTACTTC. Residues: CSGGQGAFEQYF.

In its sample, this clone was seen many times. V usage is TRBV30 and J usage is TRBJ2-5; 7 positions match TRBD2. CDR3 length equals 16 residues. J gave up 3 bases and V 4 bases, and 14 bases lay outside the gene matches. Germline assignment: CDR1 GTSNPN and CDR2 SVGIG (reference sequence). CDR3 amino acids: CAWKTVRLAAKETQYF. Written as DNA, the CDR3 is TGTGCCTGGAAGACGGTTCGCCTAGCGGCCAAAGAGACCCAGTACTTC.

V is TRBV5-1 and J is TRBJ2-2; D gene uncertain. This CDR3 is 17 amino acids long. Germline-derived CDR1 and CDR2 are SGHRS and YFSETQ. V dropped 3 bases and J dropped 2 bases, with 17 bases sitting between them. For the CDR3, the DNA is TGCGCCAGCAGCTCTCCACGACGTGACCCAAACACCGGGGAGCTGTTTTTT. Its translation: CASSSPRRDPNTGELFF.

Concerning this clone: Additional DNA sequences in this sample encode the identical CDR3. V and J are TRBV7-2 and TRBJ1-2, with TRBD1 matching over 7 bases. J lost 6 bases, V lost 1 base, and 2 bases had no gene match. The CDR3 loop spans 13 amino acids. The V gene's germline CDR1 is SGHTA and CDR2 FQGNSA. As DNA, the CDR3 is TGTGCCAGCAGCTTAGGGCAGGGGGATGGCTACACCTTC. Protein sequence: CASSLGQGDGYTF.

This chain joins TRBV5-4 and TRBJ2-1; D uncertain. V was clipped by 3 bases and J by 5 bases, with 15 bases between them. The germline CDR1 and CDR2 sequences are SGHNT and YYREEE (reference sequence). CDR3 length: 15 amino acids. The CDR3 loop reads CASSSAPGPDNEQFF. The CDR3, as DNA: TGTGCCAGCAGCTCCGCGCCCGGGCCTGACAATGAGCAGTTCTTC.